The present entry profiles one T cell receptor (beta chain) with its context. Its specificity is unknown. Relative to the germline gene, one junction end is altered; a read error may explain this. This record comes from a study of cytomegalovirus exposure and HLA in healthy donors. Overall study findings and caveats: A later analysis revealed that TCR association rates differed between HLA loci, peaking at DRB1 and bottoming out at HLA-C. The study recorded fewer than 200 TCR beta chains that were cytomegalovirus-associated. Reported findings show TCR beta sequences accurately forecast HLA-A and HLA-B alleles in most subjects.

The PCR ran on 60 Vbeta and 13 Jbeta primers. TCRdb keeps only in-frame clones here, not all; method: immunoSEQ multiplex PCR. The profile covers approximately 150,000 clones, with around two thirds appearing a single time and roughly 1.8% taken by the ten largest. This CDR3 region has 16 residues. Germline V gives CDR1 SEHNR, CDR2 FQNEAQ (reference sequence). The genes are TRBV7-9 and TRBJ1-1; 7 bases line up with TRBD1. Source material: PBMCs. The clonotype originates from a male donor in good health and CMV-seronegative. The CDR3 loop reads CSSSLSPSAGGTEAFF. CDR3 bases: TGTTCCAGCAGCTTAAGTCCCTCGGCAGGGGGAACTGAAGCTTTCTTT.